This entry lists 2 T cell receptor beta chains sequenced from one sample in a study of T-cell reconstitution after alpha-beta-depleted transplantation in children. During its preparation, the TCRbeta library received unique molecular identifiers. TCRdb re-called the PCR reads with MiXCR, one entry per CDR3 protein. The sample lists almost 500,000 distinct CDR3 sequences, roughly an eighth occurring once. Sample: PBMCs from the stem cell graft donor, taken from the stem cell graft. The receptors stem from a human donor who donated a stem cell graft to a child with combined immunodeficiency.

This clonotype was detected ten times or more. The chain has TRBV6-5 and TRBJ2-2; possibly TRBD2 for D (5 bases). V lost 0 bases and J lost 6, with 11 bases in between. Per germline, CDR1 MNHEY and CDR2 SVGAGI. There are 15 residues in the CDR3. CDR3 protein: CASSYSLLVPGELFF. As DNA, the CDR3 is TGTGCCAGCAGTTACTCGTTACTAGTCCCCGGGGAGCTGTTTTTT.

In its sample, this clonotype was seen a few times. The chain carries TRBV6-2 or TRBV6-3 and TRBJ1-1; tentative D call: TRBD1 (6 bases). V shed 6 bases and J shed 7 bases, with 15 bases lying between them. The CDR3 covers 13 residues. Germline assignment: CDR1 MNHEY and CDR2 SVGEGT. The CDR3 region is CASSSDSPVEAFF. CDR3 bases: TGTGCCAGCAGCTCGGACAGTCCCGTTGAAGCTTTCTTT.